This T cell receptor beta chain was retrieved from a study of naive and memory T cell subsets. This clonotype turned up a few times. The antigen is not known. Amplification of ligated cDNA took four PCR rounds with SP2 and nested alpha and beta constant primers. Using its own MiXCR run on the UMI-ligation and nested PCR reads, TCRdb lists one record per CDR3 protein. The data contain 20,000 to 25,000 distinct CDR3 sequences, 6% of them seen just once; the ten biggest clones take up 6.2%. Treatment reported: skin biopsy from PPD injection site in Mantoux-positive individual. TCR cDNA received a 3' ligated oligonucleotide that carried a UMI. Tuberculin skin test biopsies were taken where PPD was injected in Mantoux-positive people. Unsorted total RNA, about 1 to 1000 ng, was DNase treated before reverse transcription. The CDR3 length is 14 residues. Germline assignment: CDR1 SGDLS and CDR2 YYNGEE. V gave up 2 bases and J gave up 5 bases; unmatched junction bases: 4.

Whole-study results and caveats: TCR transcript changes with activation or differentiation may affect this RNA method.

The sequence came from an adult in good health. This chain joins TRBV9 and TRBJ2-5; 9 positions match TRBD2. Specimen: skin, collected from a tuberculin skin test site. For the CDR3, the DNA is TGTGCCAGCAGCGTCGCGGGAGGGGGGGAGACCCAGTACTTC. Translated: CASSVAGGGETQYF.